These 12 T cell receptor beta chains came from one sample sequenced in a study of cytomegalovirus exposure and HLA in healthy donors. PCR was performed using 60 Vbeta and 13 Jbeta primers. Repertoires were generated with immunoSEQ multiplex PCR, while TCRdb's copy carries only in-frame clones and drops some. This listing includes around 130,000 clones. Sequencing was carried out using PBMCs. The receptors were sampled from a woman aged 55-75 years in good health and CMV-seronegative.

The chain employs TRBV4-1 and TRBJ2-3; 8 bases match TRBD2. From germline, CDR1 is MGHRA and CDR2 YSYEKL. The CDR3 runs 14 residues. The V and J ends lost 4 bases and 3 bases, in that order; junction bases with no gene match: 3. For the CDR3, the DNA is TGCGCCAGCAGCCGGACTAGCCCTACAGATACGCAGTATTTT. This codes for CASSRTSPTDTQYF.

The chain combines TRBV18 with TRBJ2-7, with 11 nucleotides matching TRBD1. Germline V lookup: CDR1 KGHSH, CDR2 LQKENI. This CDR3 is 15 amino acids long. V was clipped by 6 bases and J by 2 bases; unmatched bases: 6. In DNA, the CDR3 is TGTGCCAGCTCCCCGGGACAGGGGGGAACCTACGAGCAGTACTTC. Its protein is CASSPGQGGTYEQYF.

CDR3 DNA: TGTGCCAGTAGTGCATGGACTAGCGGGAACCTTGAGCAGTTCTTC. Translation: CASSAWTSGNLEQFF. The rearrangement joins TRBV19 to TRBJ2-1; 12 bases are shared with TRBD2. The CDR3 runs 15 residues. J gave up 9 bases and V 5 bases, and 8 bases lay outside the gene matches. CDR1 is LNHDA and CDR2 is SQIVND in the germline V gene (reference sequence). Full variable domain (rest looked up from reference TRBV19 and TRBJ2-1): DGGITQSPKYLFRKEGQNVTLSCEQNLNHDAMYWYRQDPGQGLRLIYYSQIVNDFQKGDIAEGYSVSREKKESFPLTVTSAQKNPTAFYLCASSAWTSGNLEQFFGPGTRLTVL.

CDR3 protein: CASSESGGAVNEQFF. The CDR3, as DNA: TGTGCCAGCAGTGAGAGCGGGGGGGCTGTCAATGAGCAGTTCTTC. The chain has TRBV6-4 and TRBJ2-1, with 10 bases identical to TRBD2. With V trimmed by 3 bases and J by 6 bases, 5 bases remained unmatched. This CDR3 region has 15 residues. The germline CDR1 and CDR2 sequences are MRHNA and SNTAGT.

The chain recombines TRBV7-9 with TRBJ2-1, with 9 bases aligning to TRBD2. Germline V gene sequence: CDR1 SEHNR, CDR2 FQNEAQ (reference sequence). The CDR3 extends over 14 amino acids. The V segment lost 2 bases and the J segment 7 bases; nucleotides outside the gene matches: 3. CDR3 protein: CASSLTTSGNEQFF. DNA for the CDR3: TGTGCCAGCAGCTTAACCACTAGCGGGAATGAGCAGTTCTTC.

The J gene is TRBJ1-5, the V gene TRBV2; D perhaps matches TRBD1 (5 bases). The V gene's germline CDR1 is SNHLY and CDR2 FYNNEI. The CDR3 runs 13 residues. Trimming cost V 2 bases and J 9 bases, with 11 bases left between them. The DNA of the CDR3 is TGTGCCAGCAGTGAATCTGGGGCGAGGCCCCAGCATTTT. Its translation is CASSESGARPQHF.

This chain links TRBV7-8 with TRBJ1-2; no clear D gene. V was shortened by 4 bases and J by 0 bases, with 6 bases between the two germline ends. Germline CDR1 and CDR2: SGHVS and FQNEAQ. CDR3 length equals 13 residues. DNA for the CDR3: TGTGCCAGCAGCTCAGAACCTAACTATGGCTACACCTTC. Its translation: CASSSEPNYGYTF.

CDR3 region: CSGSQGPTEAFF. In DNA, the CDR3 is TGCAGCGGTTCCCAGGGGCCCACTGAAGCTTTCTTT. The genes are TRBV29-1 and TRBJ1-1; D is perhaps TRBD1 (6 bases). Germline CDR1 and CDR2: SQVTM and ANQGSEA. V was shortened by 7 bases and J by 4 bases, with 13 bases between the two germline ends. The CDR3 has 12 amino acids.

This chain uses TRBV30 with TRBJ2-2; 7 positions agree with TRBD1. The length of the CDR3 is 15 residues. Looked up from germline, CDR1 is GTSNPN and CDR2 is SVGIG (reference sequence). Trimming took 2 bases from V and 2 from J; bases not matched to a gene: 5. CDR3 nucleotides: TGTGCCTGGAGTAGGACAGGCTTTAACACCGGGGAGCTGTTTTTT. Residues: CAWSRTGFNTGELFF.

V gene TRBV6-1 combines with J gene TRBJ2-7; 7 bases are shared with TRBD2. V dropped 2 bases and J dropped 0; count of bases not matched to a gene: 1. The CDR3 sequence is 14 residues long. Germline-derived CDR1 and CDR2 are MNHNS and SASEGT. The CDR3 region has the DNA TGTGCCAGCAGTGAACGGGGGGACTCCTACGAGCAGTACTTC. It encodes CASSERGDSYEQYF.

DNA of the CDR3: TGTGCCAGCAGTGACAGCGAGACAGCGACCGGGTGGGGTAGAACTGAAGCTTTCTTT. It yields the protein CASSDSETATGWGRTEAFF. The chain joins TRBV6-1 to TRBJ1-1, with a possible D match to TRBD1 (5 bases). CDR1 and CDR2 from the germline V gene are MNHNS and SASEGT. CDR3 length: 19 residues. Deletions cut 3 bases from V and 5 bases from J, with 28 bases between.

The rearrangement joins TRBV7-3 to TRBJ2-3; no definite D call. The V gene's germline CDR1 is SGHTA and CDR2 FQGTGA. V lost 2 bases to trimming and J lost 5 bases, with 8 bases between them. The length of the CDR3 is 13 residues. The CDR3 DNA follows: TGTGCCAGCAGCTTACAGGCCGTAGATACGCAGTATTTT. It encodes CASSLQAVDTQYF.